Described below is a single TCR beta chain sequence and its context. These data are taken from a study of blood T cell repertoires in COVID-19. Germline V lookup: CDR1 SQVTM, CDR2 ANQGSEA. The V and J ends lost 4 bases and 0 bases respectively, with 13 bases between them. The CDR3 length is 15 residues. Assay: immunoSEQ multiplex PCR; the TCRdb copy retains only in-frame clones and omits some. The sample includes tens of thousands of clones, 87% of them seen just once. The chain has TRBV29-1 and TRBJ1-5; D is possibly TRBD1 (6 bases). The sequenced material came from peripheral blood. This sequence originates from a man aged 60 to 75 with acute or convalescent COVID-19. The CDR3 region has the DNA TGCAGCGTTGGGGGGGGCGTTAATAGCAATCAGCCCCAGCATTTT. This translates into CSVGGGVNSNQPQHF.